The T cell receptor (beta chain) described here comes from a study of regulatory T cells in long-lasting Graves disease. General study results and limits: A greater number of public clonotypes (about 3,000) was shared by persistent patients than by new patients (about 990). Accuracy was possibly reduced by small sample size.

Only a few counts were recorded for this clonotype. Its antigen remains unidentified. The CDR3 has 12 amino acids. V lost 5 bases, J lost 7 bases, and 12 bases lay in between. Germline values: CDR1 DFQATT, CDR2 SNEGSKA (reference sequence). Time point denoted: persistent/refractory GD, antithyroid drugs over 5 years with positive TRAb. The authors made the TCR library using RNA they extracted from PBMCs. Both iRepertoire HTBI primers and Arm-PCR of CDR3 regions were used to build the TCR beta libraries. TCRdb passed the multiplex PCR reads through MiXCR, listing each CDR3 protein once. This table has some 330,000 distinct CDR3 sequences, less than 30% appearing once.

The source was peripheral blood mononuclear cells (PBMCs), collected when the disease was refractory, from a patient treated with antithyroid drugs. The chain links TRBV20-1 to TRBJ1-5; no reliable D call. This receptor was obtained from a woman aged 40 to 50 with Graves disease. In DNA form, the CDR3 reads TGCAGTGCTCGTTCTGGAGACCAGCCCCAGCATTTT. It encodes CSARSGDQPQHF.